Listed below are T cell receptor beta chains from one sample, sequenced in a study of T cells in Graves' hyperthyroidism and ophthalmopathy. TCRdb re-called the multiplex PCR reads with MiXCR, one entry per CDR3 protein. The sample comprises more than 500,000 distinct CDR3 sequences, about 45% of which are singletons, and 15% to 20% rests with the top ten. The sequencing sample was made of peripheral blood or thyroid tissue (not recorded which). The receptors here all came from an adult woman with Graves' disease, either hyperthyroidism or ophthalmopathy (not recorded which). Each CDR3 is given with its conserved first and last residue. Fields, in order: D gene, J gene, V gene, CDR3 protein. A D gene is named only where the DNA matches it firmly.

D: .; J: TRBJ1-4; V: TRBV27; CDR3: CASSISNNEKLFF
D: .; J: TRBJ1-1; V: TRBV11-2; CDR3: CASSFRDGPNLGVFF
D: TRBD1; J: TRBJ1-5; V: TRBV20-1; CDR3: CSAIRQGDQPQHF
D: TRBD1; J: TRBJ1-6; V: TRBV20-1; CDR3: CSAGRTGGDSPLHF
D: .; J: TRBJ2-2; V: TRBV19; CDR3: CASRTRLGATGELFF
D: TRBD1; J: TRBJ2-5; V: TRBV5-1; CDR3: CASSDDQGAEETQYF
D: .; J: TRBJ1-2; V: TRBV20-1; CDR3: CSARDWGRSNYGYTF
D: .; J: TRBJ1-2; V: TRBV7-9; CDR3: CASSLIDGYGYTF
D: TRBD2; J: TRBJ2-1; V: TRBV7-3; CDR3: CASSSRLAGPKFF
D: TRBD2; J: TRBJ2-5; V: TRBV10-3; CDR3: CAISDRLATQYF
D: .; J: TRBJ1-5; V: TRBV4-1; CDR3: CASSHLAASGQPQHF
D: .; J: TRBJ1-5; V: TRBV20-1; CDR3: CSATDRTRPQHF
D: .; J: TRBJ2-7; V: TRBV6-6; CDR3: CASSSGTNEQYF
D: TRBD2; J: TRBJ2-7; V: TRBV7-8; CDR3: CASSLAATSGGSYEQYF
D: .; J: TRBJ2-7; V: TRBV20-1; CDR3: CSARDWGTSYGQYF
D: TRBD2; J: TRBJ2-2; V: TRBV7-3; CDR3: CASSSTPGLASGELFF
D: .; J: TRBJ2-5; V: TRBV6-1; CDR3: CASSRAGKGTQYF
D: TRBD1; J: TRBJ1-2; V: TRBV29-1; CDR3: CSVGTGHNYGYTF
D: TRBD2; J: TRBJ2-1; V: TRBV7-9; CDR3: CASSSSGKGASEQFF
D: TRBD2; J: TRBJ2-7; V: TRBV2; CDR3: CASSDASGSNEQYF
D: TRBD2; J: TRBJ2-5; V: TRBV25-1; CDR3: CASSELGAGAVKTQYF
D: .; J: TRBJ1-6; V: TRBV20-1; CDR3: CSARGVFNSPLHF
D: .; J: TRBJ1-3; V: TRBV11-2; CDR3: CASSLDRSASGNTIYF
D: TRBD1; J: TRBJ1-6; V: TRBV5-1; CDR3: CASSIGGGYSPLHF
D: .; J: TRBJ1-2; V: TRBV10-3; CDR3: CASAKAANYGYTF
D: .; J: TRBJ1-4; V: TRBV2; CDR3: CASSEQGGTNEKLFF
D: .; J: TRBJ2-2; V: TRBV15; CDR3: CATSSDRDLETGELFF
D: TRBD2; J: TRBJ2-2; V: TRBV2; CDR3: CASSPSGRAAGELFF
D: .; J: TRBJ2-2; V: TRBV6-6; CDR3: CASSYWAEDTGGLFF
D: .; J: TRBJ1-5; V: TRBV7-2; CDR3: CASSLAPWETQHF
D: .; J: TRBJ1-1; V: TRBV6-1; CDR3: CASSESGSGTEAFF
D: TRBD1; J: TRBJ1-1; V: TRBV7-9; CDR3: CASRQDRGSDTEAFF
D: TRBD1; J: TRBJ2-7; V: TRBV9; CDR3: CASSLRTGGFGEQYF
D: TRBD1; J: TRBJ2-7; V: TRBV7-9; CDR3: CASRGQGLREQYF
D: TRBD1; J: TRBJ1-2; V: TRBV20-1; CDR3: CSARRKGAGHYGYTF
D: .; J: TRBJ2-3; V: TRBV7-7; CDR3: CASSLGDGTDTQYF
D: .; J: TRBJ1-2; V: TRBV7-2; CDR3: CASSLVLGPYGYTF
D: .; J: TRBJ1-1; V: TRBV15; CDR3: CATSRNPTGQFEAFF
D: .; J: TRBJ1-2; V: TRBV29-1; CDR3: CGVSTQILPRGYTF
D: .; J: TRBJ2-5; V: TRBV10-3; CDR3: CAISEEGLGKETQYF
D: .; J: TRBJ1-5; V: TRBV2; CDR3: CASGQTYSNQPQHF
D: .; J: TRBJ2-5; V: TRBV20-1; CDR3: CSARPAGLQETQYF
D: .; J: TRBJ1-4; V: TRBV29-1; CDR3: CSGSGTVNEKLFF
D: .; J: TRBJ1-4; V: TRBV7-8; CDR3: CASSIGRALEKLFF
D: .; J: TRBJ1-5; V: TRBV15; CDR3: CATSRDRGSNNQPQHF
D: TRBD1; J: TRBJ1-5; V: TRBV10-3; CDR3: CAISAYDRVKGNQPQHF
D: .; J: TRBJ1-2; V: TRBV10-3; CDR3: CAISEDRIYGYTF
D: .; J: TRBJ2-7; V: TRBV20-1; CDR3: CSAQRRMYEQYF
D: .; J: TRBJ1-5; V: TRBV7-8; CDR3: CASSLAGTKGNQPQHF
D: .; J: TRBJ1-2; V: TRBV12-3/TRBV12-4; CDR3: CASSLHGGGYTF
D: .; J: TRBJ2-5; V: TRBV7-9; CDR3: CASSLAGGRSETQYF
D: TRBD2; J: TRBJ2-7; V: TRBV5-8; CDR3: CATFSGSSYEQYF
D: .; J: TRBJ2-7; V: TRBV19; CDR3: CASRDIGELYF
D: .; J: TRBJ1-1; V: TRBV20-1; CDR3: CSAGVQGLNTEAFF
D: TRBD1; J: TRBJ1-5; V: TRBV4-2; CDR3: CASSQSQGGRGQPQHF
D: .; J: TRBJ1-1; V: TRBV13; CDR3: CASSPHRAQAFF